What follows are 26 T cell receptor beta chains derived from one specimen sequenced in a study of blood T cell repertoires in COVID-19. The repertoire was sequenced with immunoSEQ multiplex PCR; TCRdb's copy has only in-frame clones and lacks some. The sample yields a few hundred thousand clones, about 90% seen once. Sequenced sample: peripheral blood. These receptors originate from a man aged 55 to 70 with acute or convalescent COVID-19.

The chain couples TRBV30 to TRBJ2-7, with TRBD2 matching 11 bases. With V trimmed by 3 bases and J by 6 bases, 4 bases remained unmatched. In germline, CDR1 is GTSNPN, CDR2 SVGIG (reference sequence). This CDR3 contains 13 residues. The CDR3, as DNA: TGTGCCTGGAGGGGACTAGCGGAGGGCGAGCAGTACTTC. This gives the protein CAWRGLAEGEQYF.

Only a few counts were recorded for this clone. The genes are TRBV9 and TRBJ1-5, with 7 bases that match TRBD1. J gave up 5 bases and V 4 bases, and 9 bases lay outside the gene matches. Germline CDR1 is SGDLS and CDR2 is YYNGEE. The CDR3 sequence is 15 residues long. CDR3: CASSSTGDWDQPQHF. The CDR3 nucleotides read TGTGCCAGCAGCTCAACAGGGGATTGGGATCAGCCCCAGCATTTT.

V usage is TRBV6-2 or TRBV6-3 and J usage is TRBJ2-7, with no clear D. Between the trimmed V and J ends, which lost 0 bases and 6 bases, there was a span of 9 bases. The germline gives CDR1 MNHEY, CDR2 SVGEGT. The length of the CDR3 is 13 residues. This CDR3 is CASSYSTQGEQYF. The CDR3 bases are TGTGCCAGCAGTTACTCGACACAAGGCGAGCAGTACTTC.

This rearrangement joins TRBV4-3 to TRBJ2-2, with 10 bases aligning to TRBD2. The CDR3 is made up of 15 amino acids. Trimming took 8 bases from V and 7 from J; bases not matched to a gene: 10. CDR1 LGHNA and CDR2 YSLEER come from the germline V gene. CDR3 bases: TGCGCCAGCGGCGAAAGCGGGAGGGTTTTCGGGGAGCTGTTTTTT. Residues: CASGESGRVFGELFF.

J is TRBJ2-7 and V is TRBV19, with 10 bases aligning to TRBD2. This CDR3 has 13 amino acids. V shed 10 bases, J shed 2 bases, and the junction held 5 bases outside the gene matches. CDR1 and CDR2 from the germline V gene are LNHDA and SQIVND (reference sequence). CDR3 sequence: CATGTSVTYEQYF. CDR3 coding DNA: TGTGCCACCGGGACTAGCGTAACCTACGAGCAGTACTTC.

This clone has more than one count but fewer than ten. This chain links TRBV28 with TRBJ1-1, with D perhaps matching TRBD1 (5 bases). The length of the CDR3 is 15 residues. Trimming stripped 4 bases from V and 1 base from J, with 13 bases between. Looked up from germline, CDR1 is MDHEN and CDR2 is SYDVKM. The DNA for the CDR3 is TGTGCCAGCAGTTACCCCACTCAGGGGAACACTGAAGCTTTCTTT. This encodes CASSYPTQGNTEAFF.

V and J are TRBV11-3 and TRBJ2-7; a weak D match, TRBD2 (6 bases). This CDR3 spans 14 amino acids. The V gene lost 5 bases and the J gene lost 5 bases, with 16 bases spanning the gap. Germline V gene lookup returns CDR1 SGHNT and CDR2 YENEEA. This CDR3 is CASSHRVAADEQYF. DNA of the CDR3: TGTGCCAGCAGCCACCGAGTAGCGGCGGACGAGCAGTACTTC.

This chain links TRBV6-5 with TRBJ2-7, with a possible D match to TRBD2 (5 bases). The CDR3 runs 14 residues. Trimming stripped 7 bases from V and 2 bases from J, with 15 bases between. The germline CDR1 and CDR2 sequences are MNHEY and SVGAGI. DNA of the CDR3: TGTGCCAGCATGAGGGCCCCATCGACCTACGAGCAGTACTTC. Translated: CASMRAPSTYEQYF.

The chain uses TRBV27 and TRBJ1-2, with D possibly matching TRBD1 (6 bases). The CDR3 spans 13 residues. V was pared by 3 bases and J by 8 bases, with 13 bases between. The germline V gene encodes CDR1 MNHEY and CDR2 SMNVEV (reference sequence). This CDR3 reads CASSLGGGRGYTF. For the CDR3, the DNA is TGTGCCAGCAGTTTGGGGGGGGGCCGGGGCTACACCTTC.

The V and J genes are TRBV30 and TRBJ2-1; 8 bases are a match to TRBD2. The germline V gene encodes CDR1 GTSNPN and CDR2 SVGIG (reference sequence). The CDR3 length is 16 residues. J gave up 2 bases and V 4 bases, and 10 bases lay outside the gene matches. The CDR3 region has the DNA TGTGCCTGGACCAATCCGGGACTAGGAACCTACAATGAGCAGTTCTTC. It codes for CAWTNPGLGTYNEQFF.

The V gene is TRBV9, the J gene TRBJ2-1, with 7 bases that match TRBD2. The V gene end was trimmed by 3 bases and the J gene end by 13 bases; junction bases not matched to a gene: 10. Germline V CDR1 and CDR2: SGDLS, YYNGEE. The length of the CDR3 is 13 residues. The CDR3 is CASSGRAGWEQFF. CDR3 nucleotides: TGTGCCAGCAGCGGGAGAGCGGGATGGGAACAGTTCTTC.

This clone was counted a few times. This chain links TRBV7-2 with TRBJ2-4, with D possibly TRBD2 on 6 matching bases. V gave up 0 bases and J gave up 5 bases, with 14 bases separating them. Germline V gene sequence: CDR1 SGHTA, CDR2 FQGNSA. The length of the CDR3 is 16 residues. The CDR3 spells CASSLAGGSSENIQYF. The CDR3 region has the DNA TGTGCCAGCAGCTTAGCGGGGGGATCTAGCGAAAACATTCAGTACTTC.

This clone was picked up one time. The rearrangement uses TRBV5-4 and TRBJ2-1; 9 bases map to TRBD2. CDR1 SGHNT and CDR2 YYREEE come from the germline V gene (reference sequence). V shed 2 bases and J 4 bases; nucleotides not matched to a gene: 7. CDR3 length: 16 amino acids. CDR3 protein: CASSFELAGAYNEQFF. The CDR3 DNA follows: TGTGCCAGCAGCTTTGAACTAGCGGGCGCATACAATGAGCAGTTCTTC.

CDR3 sequence: CASSLGSYGYTF. Written as DNA, the CDR3 is TGTGCCAGCAGCTTGGGGAGTTATGGCTACACCTTC. The chain links TRBV5-6 to TRBJ1-2; D unclear. V dropped 0 bases and J dropped 5 bases, with 5 bases sitting between them. This CDR3 region has 12 residues. CDR1 and CDR2 from the germline V gene are SGHDT and YYEEEE.

The chain employs TRBV27 and TRBJ2-3; D is perhaps TRBD1 (5 bases). V was shortened by 4 bases and J by 3 bases, with 14 bases between the two germline ends. CDR3 length: 15 residues. Germline CDR1 is MNHEY and CDR2 is SMNVEV (reference sequence). CDR3 sequence: CASSSQGRVTDTQYF. DNA for the CDR3: TGTGCCAGCAGTTCTCAGGGAAGGGTGACAGATACGCAGTATTTT.

This clone was observed a handful of times. The chain couples TRBV4-1 to TRBJ2-2; maybe TRBD1 (5 bases). Germline V CDR1 and CDR2: MGHRA, YSYEKL. Trimming removed 3 bases from V and 5 bases from J, with 22 bases in between. The CDR3 has 18 residues. The CDR3 sequence: CASSHHPARAKGTGELFF. The CDR3 nucleotides are TGCGCCAGCAGCCACCACCCCGCCAGGGCTAAAGGTACCGGGGAGCTGTTTTTT.

This chain connects TRBV9 to TRBJ1-1, with TRBD1 matching 11 bases. CDR1 and CDR2 (germline): SGDLS, YYNGEE. The CDR3 contains 15 residues. Trimming took 3 bases from V and 5 from J; bases not matched to a gene: 6. In DNA, the CDR3 is TGTGCCAGCAGCGGATACGGACAGGGGGCGACTGAAGCTTTCTTT. It encodes CASSGYGQGATEAFF.

V gene TRBV27 combines with J gene TRBJ1-2; 7 bases are shared with TRBD1. The trim removed 2 bases at V and 7 bases at J, leaving 7 bases unmatched. The CDR3 has 14 residues. CDR1 is MNHEY, CDR2 SMNVEV, per germline (reference sequence). The CDR3 DNA reads as TGTGCCAGCAGTTTAGACAGGGCGTCGGTTGGCTACACCTTC. Amino acid sequence: CASSLDRASVGYTF.

The chain has TRBV11-3 and TRBJ1-2; D is unclear. V was shortened by 5 bases and J by 4 bases, with 11 bases between the two germline ends. The CDR3 spans 13 residues. Germline V gene sequence: CDR1 SGHNT, CDR2 YENEEA. The DNA for the CDR3 is TGTGCCAGCAGCCCGGGGAGGGTCTATGGCTACACCTTC. It encodes CASSPGRVYGYTF.

V gene TRBV18 combines with J gene TRBJ2-5; D ambiguous. CDR1 is KGHSH, CDR2 LQKENI, per germline. V was trimmed by 3 bases and J by 4 bases, leaving 15 bases between them. CDR3 length equals 15 residues. The CDR3 DNA sequence: TGTGCCAGCTCACCTTCCGGAGAGTCGGCAGAGACCCAGTACTTC. Translated: CASSPSGESAETQYF.

This sequence joins TRBV13 and TRBJ1-5, with a tentative D call TRBD1 (5 bases). This CDR3 is 15 amino acids long. Deletions cut 0 bases from V and 2 bases from J, with 8 bases between. Germline V CDR1 and CDR2: PRHDT, FYEKMQ (reference sequence). The CDR3: CASSLGKGGNQPQHF. The CDR3 DNA reads as TGTGCCAGCAGCTTAGGTAAAGGGGGCAATCAGCCCCAGCATTTT.

V gene TRBV6-6 combines with J gene TRBJ1-5; 11 nucleotides agree with TRBD1. The CDR3 is 15 residues long. V shed 6 bases, J shed 7 bases, and the junction held 8 bases outside the gene matches. CDR1 and CDR2 (germline): MNHNY, SVGAGI (reference sequence). In DNA, the CDR3 is TGTGCCAGCAGCCCTGGGACAGGGGGGCGCCAGCCCCAGCATTTT. This codes for CASSPGTGGRQPQHF.

The rearrangement uses TRBV28 and TRBJ2-5; 15 bases align to TRBD2. J lost 4 bases, V lost 5 bases, and 11 bases had no gene match. CDR3 size: 18 residues. Germline assignment: CDR1 MDHEN and CDR2 SYDVKM. The CDR3 DNA sequence: TGTGCCAGCAGTCCACGGACTAGCGGGAGGGCCGGGGTAGAGACCCAGTACTTC. Translation gives CASSPRTSGRAGVETQYF.

The chain carries TRBV19 and TRBJ2-1; D not resolved. This CDR3 region has 11 residues. Per germline, CDR1 LNHDA and CDR2 SQIVND (reference sequence). V lost 3 bases to trimming and J lost 6 bases, with 3 bases between them. This CDR3 is CASSMSNEQFF. DNA of the CDR3: TGTGCCAGTAGTATGAGCAATGAGCAGTTCTTC.

The CDR3, as DNA: TGTGCCAGCAGCTTGGACCTCCAGGCCGCTCAAGAGACCCAGTACTTC. Its protein product is CASSLDLQAAQETQYF. The chain recombines TRBV5-4 with TRBJ2-5, with D hard to call. Germline V gene lookup returns CDR1 SGHNT and CDR2 YYREEE (reference sequence). V was pared by 0 bases and J by 2 bases, with 14 bases between. The CDR3 contains 16 residues.

The J gene is TRBJ1-3, the V gene TRBV5-1; 9 bases agree with TRBD1. With 3 bases clipped from V and 2 bases from J, the junction kept 6 bases outside the gene matches. The CDR3 runs to 16 residues. Germline V lookup: CDR1 SGHRS, CDR2 YFSETQ. CDR3 sequence reads: CASSYPRTGAGNTIYF. CDR3 nucleotide sequence: TGCGCCAGCAGCTACCCCCGGACAGGGGCTGGAAACACCATATATTTT.